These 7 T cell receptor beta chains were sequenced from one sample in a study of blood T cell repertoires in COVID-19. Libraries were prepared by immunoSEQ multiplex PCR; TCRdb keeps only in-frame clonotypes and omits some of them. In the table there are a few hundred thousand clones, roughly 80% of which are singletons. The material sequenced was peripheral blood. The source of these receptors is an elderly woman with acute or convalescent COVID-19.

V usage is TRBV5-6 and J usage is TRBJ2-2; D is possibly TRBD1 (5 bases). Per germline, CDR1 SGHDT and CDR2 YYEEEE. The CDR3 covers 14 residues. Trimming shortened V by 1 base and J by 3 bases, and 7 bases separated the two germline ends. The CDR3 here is CASSLIGDTGELFF. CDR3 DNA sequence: TGTGCCAGCAGCTTGATAGGGGACACCGGGGAGCTGTTTTTT.

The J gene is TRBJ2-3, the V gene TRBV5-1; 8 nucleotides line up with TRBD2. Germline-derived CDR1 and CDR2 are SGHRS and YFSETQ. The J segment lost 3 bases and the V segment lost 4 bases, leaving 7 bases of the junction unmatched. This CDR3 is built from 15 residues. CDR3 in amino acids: CASSPSGYNTDTQYF. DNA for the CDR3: TGCGCCAGCAGCCCTAGCGGGTACAATACAGATACGCAGTATTTT.

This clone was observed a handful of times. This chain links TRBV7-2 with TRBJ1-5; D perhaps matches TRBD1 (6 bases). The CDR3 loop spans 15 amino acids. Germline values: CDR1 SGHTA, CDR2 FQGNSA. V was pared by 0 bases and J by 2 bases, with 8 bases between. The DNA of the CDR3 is TGTGCCAGCAGCTTAGCAGGGGGAGGCAATCAGCCCCAGCATTTT. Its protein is CASSLAGGGNQPQHF.

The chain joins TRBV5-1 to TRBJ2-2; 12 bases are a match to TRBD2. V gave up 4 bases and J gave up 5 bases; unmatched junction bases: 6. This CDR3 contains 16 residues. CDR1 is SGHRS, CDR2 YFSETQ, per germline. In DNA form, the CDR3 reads TGCGCCAGCAGCCGGACTAGCGGGGAGGGGACCGGGGAGCTGTTTTTT. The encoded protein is CASSRTSGEGTGELFF.

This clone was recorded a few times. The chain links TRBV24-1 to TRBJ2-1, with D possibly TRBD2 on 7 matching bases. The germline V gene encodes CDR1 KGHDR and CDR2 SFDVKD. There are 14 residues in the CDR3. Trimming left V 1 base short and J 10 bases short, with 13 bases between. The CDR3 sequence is CATSDFGGGGEQFF. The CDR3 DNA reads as TGTGCCACCAGTGATTTCGGAGGGGGAGGGGAGCAGTTCTTC.

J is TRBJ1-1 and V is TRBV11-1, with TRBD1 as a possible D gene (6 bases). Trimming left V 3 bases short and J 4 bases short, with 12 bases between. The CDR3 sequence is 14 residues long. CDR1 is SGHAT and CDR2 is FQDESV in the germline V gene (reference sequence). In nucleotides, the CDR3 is TGTGCCAGCAGCTTGCAGGGGAAGGCCACTGAAGCTTTCTTT. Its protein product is CASSLQGKATEAFF.

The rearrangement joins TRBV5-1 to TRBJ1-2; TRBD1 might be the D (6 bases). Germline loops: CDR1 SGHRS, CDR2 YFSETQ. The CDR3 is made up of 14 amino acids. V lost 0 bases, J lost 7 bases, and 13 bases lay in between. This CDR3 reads CASSLAYGGSGYTF. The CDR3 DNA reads TGCGCCAGCAGCTTGGCTTATGGGGGCAGTGGCTACACCTTC.